These 27 T cell receptor beta chains were sequenced from one sample in a study of blood T cell repertoires in COVID-19. The protocol was immunoSEQ multiplex PCR, while the TCRdb copy is restricted to in-frame clones and leaves out a portion. This table holds tens of thousands of clones, 87% found once. The sample consisted of peripheral blood. These receptors originate from a man aged 35-49 years with COVID-19, enrolled during active disease.

The chain combines TRBV11-3 with TRBJ2-2; 11 nucleotides align to TRBD1. The germline V gene encodes CDR1 SGHNT and CDR2 YENEEA. With 3 bases clipped from V and 6 bases from J, the junction kept 3 bases outside the gene matches. CDR3 length: 15 residues. The CDR3 loop is CASSLGGQGAGELFF. The CDR3 nucleotides are TGTGCCAGCAGCTTGGGGGGACAGGGGGCCGGGGAGCTGTTTTTT.

The chain combines TRBV6-5 with TRBJ1-6; weak D call: TRBD1 (5 bases). Germline V gives CDR1 MNHEY, CDR2 SVGAGI. Trimming removed 4 bases at V and 7 bases at J, with 14 bases between. The CDR3 has 15 residues. The CDR3 nucleotides are TGTGCCAGCAGTTTCGCGGGACGGACGAATTCACCCCTCCACTTT. The encoded protein is CASSFAGRTNSPLHF.

This sequence joins TRBV7-3 and TRBJ2-1; 13 bases agree with TRBD2. The germline V gene encodes CDR1 SGHTA and CDR2 FQGTGA. The CDR3 covers 19 residues. J lost 14 bases, V lost 5 bases, and 24 bases had no gene match. The CDR3 sequence: CASSDRGLAGRQVVKYKFF. CDR3 in DNA: TGTGCCAGCAGCGACCGGGGACTAGCGGGGCGCCAGGTCGTGAAATACAAGTTCTTC.

This sequence joins TRBV28 and TRBJ1-6, with D perhaps TRBD1 (5 bases). The ends were cut back, 6 bases at V and 0 bases at J, with 12 bases in the middle. Germline values: CDR1 MDHEN, CDR2 SYDVKM. The CDR3 sequence is 16 residues long. The CDR3 DNA follows: TGTGCCAGCAGGTCGATGGGGGGCTCCTATAATTCACCCCTCCACTTT. It yields the protein CASRSMGGSYNSPLHF.

The chain joins TRBV3-1 (or the pseudogene TRBV3-2) to TRBJ2-7; the match to TRBD1 covers 9 bases. From germline, CDR1 is LGHDT and CDR2 YNNKEL (reference sequence). Germline trimming cut 3 bases from V and 5 bases from J; bases unmatched to any gene: 5. This CDR3 spans 14 amino acids. The CDR3 DNA is TGTGCCAGCAGCCAGGGGACAGGGAAAGACGAGCAGTACTTC. Protein product: CASSQGTGKDEQYF.

The CDR3 DNA is TGTGCCACCTACGGGGGTCCTAATGAAAAACTGTTTTTT. Translating it yields CATYGGPNEKLFF. The rearrangement links TRBV3-1 (or the pseudogene TRBV3-2) to TRBJ1-4; a possible D gene is TRBD1 (5 bases). V shed 10 bases and J shed 3 bases, with 12 bases lying between them. The V gene's germline CDR1 is LGHDT and CDR2 YNNKEL (reference sequence). The CDR3 has 13 amino acids.

This chain connects TRBV14 to TRBJ2-1; the D is unclear. V gave up 2 bases and J gave up 0 bases, with 8 bases separating them. CDR3 length: 15 amino acids. The germline gives CDR1 SGHDN, CDR2 FVKESK. The CDR3 loop reads CASSQLPSSYNEQFF. As DNA, the CDR3 is TGTGCCAGCAGCCAATTGCCGAGCTCCTACAATGAGCAGTTCTTC. The whole variable domain, remainder taken from reference TRBV14 and TRBJ2-1, is EAGVTQFPSHSVIEKGQTVTLRCDPISGHDNLYWYRRVMGKEIKFLLHFVKESKQDESGMPNNRFLAERTGGTYSTLKVQPAELEDSGVYFCASSQLPSSYNEQFFGPGTRLTVL.

The chain uses TRBV3-1 (or the pseudogene TRBV3-2) and TRBJ2-3; TRBD2 agrees at 13 bases. Looked up from germline, CDR1 is LGHDT and CDR2 is YNNKEL (reference sequence). The CDR3 spans 19 residues. V lost 0 bases and J lost 4; bases outside the gene matches: 10. CDR3 nucleotide sequence: TGTGCCAGCAGCCAAGATGGGCGGACTAGCGGGAGAGGCGCAGATACGCAGTATTTT. Protein sequence: CASSQDGRTSGRGADTQYF.

V is TRBV28 and J is TRBJ1-6; no reliable D call. The V gene's germline CDR1 is MDHEN and CDR2 SYDVKM. The CDR3 contains 14 residues. The V end lost 6 bases, the J end lost 10 bases, and 16 bases lay between the germline ends. The CDR3 DNA reads TGTGCCAGCAGCCCTAGGACTTCGGGGTCACCCCTCCACTTT. Translating it yields CASSPRTSGSPLHF.

V is TRBV30 and J is TRBJ2-3; 9 bases line up with TRBD1. Germline loops: CDR1 GTSNPN, CDR2 SVGIG (reference sequence). V lost 4 bases, J lost 5 bases, and 7 bases stayed unmatched. This CDR3 region has 14 residues. The CDR3 DNA follows: TGTGCCTGGAACACGGGACAGGGAGGAGATACGCAGTATTTT. It encodes CAWNTGQGGDTQYF.

This clone was observed once. This chain joins TRBV6-6 and TRBJ2-7; perhaps TRBD1 as D (6 bases). Germline-derived CDR1 and CDR2 are MNHNY and SVGAGI (reference sequence). V was trimmed by 8 bases and J by 1 base, leaving 12 bases between them. The CDR3 sequence is 13 residues long. CDR3 nucleotide sequence: TGTGCCAGCGTCGACAGGACGTCCTACGAGCAGTACTTC. It is translated as CASVDRTSYEQYF.

This chain joins TRBV12-5 and TRBJ2-5; TRBD2 is a possible D gene (5 bases). The CDR3 consists of 13 residues. Trimming cost V 5 bases and J 4 bases, with 11 bases left between them. From germline, CDR1 is LGHNT and CDR2 FRNRAP. The CDR3 DNA follows: TGTGCTAGTGGTGTTAGCCGGGGAGAGACCCAGTACTTC. It is translated as CASGVSRGETQYF.

CDR3 nucleotide sequence: TGTGCCAGCGAGGACAGGGTCTACGAGCAGTACTTC. Translation gives CASEDRVYEQYF. This rearrangement joins TRBV6-5 to TRBJ2-7, with TRBD1 identical over 8 bases. The CDR3 loop spans 12 amino acids. CDR1 is MNHEY, CDR2 SVGAGI, per germline. The junction had 3 bases not matched to a gene; V was cut back by 8 bases and J by 3 bases.

This chain links TRBV7-3 with TRBJ2-5; 9 nucleotides line up with TRBD2. Trimming took 1 base from V and 4 from J; bases not matched to a gene: 7. The CDR3 has 16 amino acids. Per germline, CDR1 SGHTA and CDR2 FQGTGA. The CDR3 sequence is CASSLRVAGARETQYF. Here the CDR3 DNA reads TGTGCCAGCAGCTTAAGGGTAGCGGGAGCGCGAGAGACCCAGTACTTC.

For this clone: This sample also contains other DNA sequences that code for the same CDR3. The chain uses TRBV5-6 and TRBJ2-4; TRBD1 matches 7 bases. V lost 2 bases to trimming and J lost 3 bases; unmatched junction nucleotides: 5. The CDR3 runs 15 residues. In germline, CDR1 is SGHDT, CDR2 YYEEEE. This chain's CDR3 is CASSFLQGDKNIQYF. DNA for the CDR3: TGTGCCAGCAGCTTCCTGCAGGGGGACAAAAACATTCAGTACTTC. The full variable domain, with the rest looked up from reference TRBV5-6 and TRBJ2-4, is DAGVTQSPTHLIKTRGQQVTLRCSPKSGHDTVSWYQQALGQGPQFIFQYYEEEERQRGNFPDRFSGHQFPNYSSELNVNALLLGDSALYLCASSFLQGDKNIQYFGAGTRLSVL.

The chain is built from TRBV23-1 and TRBJ2-5, with D maybe TRBD2 (5 bases). TRBV23-1 is known as an ORF, though its function is uncertain. The germline V and J ends were trimmed by 7 bases and 5 bases, with 29 bases remaining between them. CDR3 length equals 18 residues. Written as DNA, the CDR3 is TGCGCCAGCACCCCCCTTGGGCGGAGGAACTCTCTGGTGGAGACCCAGTACTTC. The encoded protein is CASTPLGRRNSLVETQYF.

Here the CDR3 DNA reads TGTGCCAGCAGCTCAGGGTCTCGGGCAGATACGCAGTATTTT. Translated, it gives CASSSGSRADTQYF. The rearrangement links TRBV7-8 to TRBJ2-3; maybe TRBD1 (5 bases). CDR3 length: 14 amino acids. Germline CDR1 reads SGHVS; CDR2 reads FQNEAQ. V was cut by 4 bases and J by 4 bases, with 12 bases left in between.

The V and J genes are TRBV10-3 and TRBJ1-2; unclear D gene. Looked up from germline, CDR1 is ENHRY and CDR2 is SYGVKD. V lost 2 bases and J 3 bases, leaving 7 bases between the germline ends. This CDR3 has 13 residues. CDR3 residues: CAISEVPDYGYTF. CDR3 nucleotide sequence: TGTGCCATCAGTGAGGTGCCAGACTATGGCTACACCTTC.

The J gene is TRBJ1-3, the V gene TRBV6-5; 9 bases line up with TRBD1. The ends lost 7 bases at V and 4 bases at J; junction bases unmatched: 8. Germline V gene data show CDR1 as MNHEY and CDR2 as SVGAGI. The CDR3 totals 15 residues. The CDR3 sequence is CASTGQGLMGNTIYF. DNA for the CDR3: TGTGCCAGCACCGGACAGGGGTTGATGGGAAACACCATATATTTT.

The gene calls are TRBV23-1 and TRBJ2-1; D remains unclear. TRBV23-1 is classed as an ORF, of uncertain function. V lost 0 bases and J lost 2, with 8 bases in between. The CDR3 has 15 residues. The CDR3 nucleotides read TGCGCCAGCAGTCAATCGCAATCGGCCTACAATGAGCAGTTCTTC. Amino acid sequence: CASSQSQSAYNEQFF.

The gene calls are TRBV11-3 and TRBJ2-1; D may be TRBD2 (7 bases). This CDR3 has 13 amino acids. The V gene's germline CDR1 is SGHNT and CDR2 YENEEA. Trimming shortened V by 1 base and J by 14 bases, and 15 bases separated the two germline ends. The CDR3 sequence: CASSLVVGGLEFF. Here the CDR3 DNA reads TGTGCCAGCAGCTTAGTAGTGGGGGGGCTGGAGTTCTTC.

The gene calls are TRBV4-1 and TRBJ2-7; 10 bases map to TRBD2. In germline, CDR1 is MGHRA, CDR2 YSYEKL. V trimming: 8 bases; J trimming: 3 bases; junction bases outside the gene matches: 7. CDR3 size: 14 residues. CDR3: CASGSLAGDYEQYF. The CDR3 DNA is TGCGCCAGCGGGTCCCTAGCGGGGGACTACGAGCAGTACTTC.

V and J are TRBV4-2 and TRBJ2-7, with TRBD2 matching 10 bases. Trimming cost V 0 bases and J 7 bases; bases outside gene matches: 9. The CDR3 covers 16 residues. Germline V lookup: CDR1 LGHNA, CDR2 YNFKEQ. As DNA, the CDR3 is TGTGCCAGCAGCCAAGAAACGGAGCGGGGGGGGCCGGAGCAGTACTTC. Translating it yields CASSQETERGGPEQYF.

DNA for the CDR3: TGTGCCAGCATGGGACAGTTCCTCACGAACACCGGGGAGCTGTTTTTT. It translates to CASMGQFLTNTGELFF. This sequence joins TRBV5-6 and TRBJ2-2; TRBD1 matches at 7 bases. After removal of 6 bases from V and 0 bases from J, the junction contained 8 bases not matched to a gene. This CDR3 has 16 amino acids. CDR1 is SGHDT, CDR2 YYEEEE, per germline.

This chain connects TRBV7-9 to TRBJ2-3; possible D gene TRBD2, 7 bases. The V end lost 11 bases, the J end lost 4 bases, and 22 bases lay between the germline ends. The CDR3 extends over 15 amino acids. CDR1 SEHNR and CDR2 FQNEAQ come from the germline V gene (reference sequence). The CDR3: CAAVGGGQSPDTQYF. CDR3 bases: TGTGCCGCGGTGGGAGGGGGGCAAAGTCCAGATACGCAGTATTTT.

CDR3 DNA: TGTGCCAGCAGCTTAGTTACTAGCGGGGGGGCAAATGAGCAGTTCTTC. This codes for CASSLVTSGGANEQFF. The rearrangement links TRBV11-2 to TRBJ2-1, with 13 bases fitting TRBD2. Per germline, CDR1 SGHAT and CDR2 FQNNGV. The CDR3 has 16 amino acids. The V gene end was trimmed by 1 base and the J gene end by 7 bases; junction bases not matched to a gene: 4.

This chain links TRBV30 with TRBJ2-1; perhaps TRBD2 as D (5 bases). The V end lost 1 base, the J end lost 9 bases, and 10 bases lay between the germline ends. Germline V gene lookup returns CDR1 GTSNPN and CDR2 SVGIG (reference sequence). The CDR3 length is 12 residues. CDR3 loop: CAWSGGPGEQFF. The CDR3 DNA reads TGTGCCTGGAGTGGCGGGCCCGGTGAGCAGTTCTTC.